A single sample is the source of the 8 T cell receptor beta chains below, sequenced in a study of blood T cell repertoires in COVID-19. The repertoire was sequenced with immunoSEQ multiplex PCR; TCRdb's copy has only in-frame clones and lacks some. The profile shows 52,000 or so clones, about 88% of them singletons. The sample comprised peripheral blood. These receptors all stem from a man between 65 and 80 years old with active COVID-19.

The chain uses TRBV28 and TRBJ2-3; a weak D match, TRBD2 (6 bases). Deletions cut 4 bases from V and 5 bases from J, with 13 bases between. Germline CDR1 MDHEN, CDR2 SYDVKM. This CDR3 has 14 residues. CDR3 in DNA: TGTGCCAGCAGTTCCCCCGGGAGTGAAGATACGCAGTATTTT. Amino acid sequence: CASSSPGSEDTQYF.

The chain couples TRBV5-1 to TRBJ2-1; perhaps TRBD1 as D (5 bases). The germline V gene has CDR1 SGHRS and CDR2 YFSETQ. Deletions cut 0 bases from V and 1 base from J, with 11 bases between. The CDR3 is 16 amino acids. The CDR3 loop reads CASSLDGARSYNEQFF. CDR3 in DNA: TGCGCCAGCAGCTTGGATGGGGCTAGGTCCTACAATGAGCAGTTCTTC.

This chain connects TRBV14 to TRBJ1-1; the D gene is possibly TRBD1 (5 bases). Trimming stripped 1 base from V and 1 base from J, with 16 bases between. The CDR3 has 17 amino acids. Germline V gene sequence: CDR1 SGHDN, CDR2 FVKESK. CDR3 loop: CASSQGWGRSGNTEAFF. CDR3 in DNA: TGTGCCAGCAGCCAAGGATGGGGCAGGTCGGGGAACACTGAAGCTTTCTTT.

The CDR3 region is CASSVGDRGLYEQYF. CDR3 in DNA: TGTGCCAGTAGCGTCGGAGACAGGGGGTTGTACGAGCAGTACTTC. The rearrangement links TRBV19 to TRBJ2-7, with TRBD1 matching over 9 bases. The CDR3 has 15 residues. The junction had 10 bases not matched to a gene; V was cut back by 6 bases and J by 4 bases. Germline V gene lookup returns CDR1 LNHDA and CDR2 SQIVND (reference sequence).

The J gene is TRBJ2-7, the V gene TRBV9; D possibly corresponds to TRBD1 (7 bases). The CDR3 totals 15 residues. The V end lost 3 bases, the J end lost 0 bases, and 13 bases lay between the germline ends. CDR1 and CDR2 from the germline V gene are SGDLS and YYNGEE. The CDR3 sequence: CASSAGGRTSYEQYF. The CDR3 DNA reads as TGTGCCAGCAGCGCAGGGGGGAGGACCTCCTACGAGCAGTACTTC.

This chain uses TRBV5-5 with TRBJ1-1; D is ambiguous. V lost 3 bases and J 1 base, leaving 16 bases between the germline ends. The CDR3 loop spans 16 amino acids. CDR1 is SGHKS, CDR2 YYEKEE, per germline (reference sequence). CDR3 loop: CASSSEVALRNTEAFF. The CDR3 coding sequence is TGTGCCAGCAGCTCAGAGGTCGCTCTACGGAACACTGAAGCTTTCTTT.

V and J are TRBV10-3 and TRBJ2-1, with TRBD2 matching 14 bases. This CDR3 is 14 amino acids long. V gave up 6 bases and J gave up 6 bases; unmatched junction bases: 1. CDR1 ENHRY and CDR2 SYGVKD come from the germline V gene. The CDR3 is CAISGTSGGNEQFF. The CDR3, as DNA: TGTGCCATCAGCGGGACTAGCGGGGGCAATGAGCAGTTCTTC.

V and J are TRBV28 and TRBJ2-2, with D possibly TRBD1 on 6 matching bases. Trimming took off 4 bases at V and 6 bases at J, with 15 bases between the two ends. The CDR3 spans 15 residues. Germline V CDR1 and CDR2: MDHEN, SYDVKM. For the CDR3, the DNA is TGTGCCAGCAGTTACAGGGTTAAGGGACCCGGGGAGCTGTTTTTT. It specifies CASSYRVKGPGELFF.